The 8 T cell receptor beta chains below come from one sample, sequenced in a study of monozygotic twins with inflammatory bowel disease. No DNA is given; TCRdb re-called the 5' RACE reads and lists each CDR3 protein once. The sample table sets out hundreds of thousands of distinct CDR3 sequences. The sample comprised blood. These receptor sequences come from a human donor with ulcerative colitis or Crohn's disease, or a healthy co-twin of an affected twin (not recorded which).

The V gene is TRBV29-1, the J gene TRBJ1-2; checking the TCRdb D call of TRBD1 is not possible without DNA. The CDR3 consists of 13 residues. Germline CDR1 SQVTM, CDR2 ANQGSEA. CDR3 sequence: CSVGPQGRYGYTF. The full variable domain, rest sourced from reference TRBV29-1 and TRBJ1-2, is SAVISQKPSRDICQRGTSLTIQCQVDSQVTMMFWYRQQPGQSLTLIATANQGSEATYESGFVIDKFPISRPNLTFSTLTVSNMSPEDSSIYLCSVGPQGRYGYTFGSGTRLTVV.

The chain links TRBV27 to TRBJ1-6; the TCRdb D gene call, TRBD1, has no DNA to confirm it. Germline V gene data show CDR1 as MNHEY and CDR2 as SMNVEV (reference sequence). The CDR3 runs to 15 residues. This CDR3 is CASSLAPGLNSPLHF.

The chain recombines TRBV6-5 with TRBJ2-7; lacking DNA, the TRBD1 call made by TCRdb goes unchecked. The germline V gene has CDR1 MNHEY and CDR2 SVGAGI. CDR3 length: 15 residues. The CDR3 region is CASSYSISPGYEQYF.

V gene TRBV7-9 combines with J gene TRBJ1-2; with no DNA, the TCRdb D assignment of TRBD1 cannot be verified. The CDR3 is 15 amino acids. Per the germline V gene, CDR1 is SEHNR and CDR2 is FQNEAQ (reference sequence). CDR3 sequence reads: CASSSPRGDNYGYTF.

This rearrangement joins TRBV20-1 to TRBJ1-6; the TRBD1 assignment by TCRdb is unverifiable without DNA. This CDR3 is built from 14 residues. The germline V gene has CDR1 DFQATT and CDR2 SNEGSKA (reference sequence). CDR3 amino acids: CSARVQGANSPLHF.

Here the CDR3 reads CASSPIRGGETQYF. The rearrangement links TRBV14 to TRBJ2-5; lacking DNA, the TRBD2 call made by TCRdb goes unchecked. The CDR3 spans 14 residues. CDR1 and CDR2 (germline): SGHDN, FVKESK.

The CDR3 reads CATSSLHGVGYNEQFF. V and J are TRBV15 and TRBJ2-1; TCRdb's D call, TRBD2, is unchecked because there is no DNA. CDR1 and CDR2 from the germline V gene are LNHNV and YYDKDF (reference sequence). The CDR3 contains 16 residues.

V usage is TRBV5-6 and J usage is TRBJ1-5; the TRBD1 assignment by TCRdb is unverifiable without DNA. The CDR3 consists of 16 residues. Germline CDR1 SGHDT, CDR2 YYEEEE. This chain's CDR3 is CASSLQGGASNQPQHF. The full variable domain, completed using reference TRBV5-6 and TRBJ1-5, is DAGVTQSPTHLIKTRGQQVTLRCSPKSGHDTVSWYQQALGQGPQFIFQYYEEEERQRGNFPDRFSGHQFPNYSSELNVNALLLGDSALYLCASSLQGGASNQPQHFGDGTRLSIL.